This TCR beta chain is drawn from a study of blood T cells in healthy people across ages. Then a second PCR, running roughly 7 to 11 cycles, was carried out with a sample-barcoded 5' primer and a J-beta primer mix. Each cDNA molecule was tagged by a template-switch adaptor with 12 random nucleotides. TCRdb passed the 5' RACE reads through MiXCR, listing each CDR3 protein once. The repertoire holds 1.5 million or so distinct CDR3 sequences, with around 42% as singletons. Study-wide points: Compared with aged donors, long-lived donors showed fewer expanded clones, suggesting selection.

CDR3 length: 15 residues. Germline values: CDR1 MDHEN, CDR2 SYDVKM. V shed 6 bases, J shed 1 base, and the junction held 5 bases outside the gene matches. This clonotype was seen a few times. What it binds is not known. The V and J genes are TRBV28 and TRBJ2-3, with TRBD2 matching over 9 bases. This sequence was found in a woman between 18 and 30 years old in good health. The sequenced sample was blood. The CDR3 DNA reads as TGTGCCAGCAGGGAGGCTAGCGGGGGCACAGATACGCAGTATTTT. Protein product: CASREASGGTDTQYF.